This TCR beta chain was obtained from a study of blood T cells in healthy people across ages. Across the whole study: Capture via template switching afforded approximately one barcoded beta molecule per two T cells. Findings and caveats of the study: The study found more naive CD4+ cells and higher diversity in long-lived than aged donors. CMV infection status of these donors was not known. TCR beta diversity tracked closely with naive T cell percentage.

Next came a second PCR, run for about 7 to 12 cycles, which used a sample-barcoded 5' primer along with a J-beta primer mix. TCRdb re-called the 5' RACE reads through MiXCR, storing one row per CDR3 protein. The top ten clones hold 15% to 19% of a sample with some 640,000 distinct CDR3 sequences, 25% to 35% of them seen once. This clonotype was counted many times. The antigen remains unidentified. From germline, CDR1 is DFQATT and CDR2 SNEGSKA (reference sequence). The length of the CDR3 is 15 residues. The germline V and J ends were trimmed by 4 bases and 0 bases, with 12 bases remaining between them.

This receptor was identified in a woman older than 75 in good health. This sequence joins TRBV20-1 and TRBJ1-4, with D perhaps TRBD1 (6 bases). The sequenced sample was blood. CDR3 sequence (DNA): TGCAGTGCTACGGACAGAAAAGCAACTAATGAAAAACTGTTTTTT. As protein: CSATDRKATNEKLFF.